The 15 T cell receptor beta chains listed next were all sequenced from one sample in a study of monozygotic twins with inflammatory bowel disease. For each CDR3 protein, TCRdb gives one entry from its re-call of the 5' RACE reads, without DNA. The sample table includes more than 350,000 distinct CDR3 sequences. The sequencing sample was made of blood. Every receptor here comes from a human donor with ulcerative colitis or Crohn's disease, or a healthy co-twin of an affected twin (not recorded which).

The chain uses TRBV28 and TRBJ2-3; lacking DNA, the TRBD2 call made by TCRdb goes unchecked. Germline V gene data show CDR1 as MDHEN and CDR2 as SYDVKM. This CDR3 spans 15 amino acids. CDR3: CASTPSSGDVDTQYF. Looking up the rest from reference TRBV28 and TRBJ2-3 gives the full variable domain: DVKVTQSSRYLVKRTGEKVFLECVQDMDHENMFWYRQDPGLGLRLIYFSYDVKMKEKGDIPEGYSVSREKKERFSLILESASTNQTSMYLCASTPSSGDVDTQYFGPGTRLTVL.

J is TRBJ2-3 and V is TRBV5-1; TCRdb reports TRBD2, a call that lacks DNA to check it against. Per the germline V gene, CDR1 is SGHRS and CDR2 is YFSETQ. The CDR3 totals 17 residues. The CDR3 loop is CASSLVGSGGSTDTQYF.

The CDR3 reads CASSLPRAVPDTQYF. The gene calls are TRBV5-6 and TRBJ2-3; TCRdb's D call, TRBD2, is unchecked because there is no DNA. In germline, CDR1 is SGHDT, CDR2 YYEEEE. CDR3 size: 15 residues. The whole variable domain, filled in from reference TRBV5-6 and TRBJ2-3, reads DAGVTQSPTHLIKTRGQQVTLRCSPKSGHDTVSWYQQALGQGPQFIFQYYEEEERQRGNFPDRFSGHQFPNYSSELNVNALLLGDSALYLCASSLPRAVPDTQYFGPGTRLTVL.

The chain links TRBV28 to TRBJ1-2; TCRdb's D call, TRBD1, is unchecked because there is no DNA. The CDR3 contains 15 residues. The germline V gene has CDR1 MDHEN and CDR2 SYDVKM. CDR3 residues: CASSLTEGRVYGYTF.

The V call is TRBV20-1, the J call TRBJ2-1; TCRdb designates TRBD2, a call that cannot be tested without DNA. The V gene's germline CDR1 is DFQATT and CDR2 SNEGSKA (reference sequence). The CDR3 is made up of 14 amino acids. CDR3 protein: CSAFLAGVEVEQFF.

The chain links TRBV28 to TRBJ2-3; TCRdb reports TRBD2, a call that lacks DNA to check it against. Germline V lookup: CDR1 MDHEN, CDR2 SYDVKM. CDR3 size: 13 residues. CDR3 region: CASSSGGLNTQYF.

This chain uses TRBV5-5 with TRBJ1-1. The CDR3 has 15 residues. From germline, CDR1 is SGHKS and CDR2 YYEKEE (reference sequence). This CDR3 reads CASSLVLVMNTEAFF.

The J gene is TRBJ2-2, the V gene TRBV6-6; without DNA, the TCRdb call of TRBD1 cannot be checked. Germline CDR1 and CDR2: MNHNY and SVGAGI (reference sequence). The CDR3 is 14 amino acids. CDR3 residues: CATQGGLGTGELFF.

The CDR3 sequence: CASSLVGTIYEQYF. This sequence joins TRBV5-5 and TRBJ2-7; TCRdb names TRBD1, which stays unverified in the absence of DNA. The length of the CDR3 is 14 residues. The germline V gene encodes CDR1 SGHKS and CDR2 YYEKEE (reference sequence).

This chain connects TRBV10-3 to TRBJ2-7; TCRdb's D gene call, TRBD2, goes unchecked for lack of DNA. CDR3 size: 15 residues. Germline CDR1 ENHRY, CDR2 SYGVKD. CDR3 loop: CAISGGGAGTYEQYF.

The V and J genes are TRBV6-2 or TRBV6-3 and TRBJ1-3; the TRBD1 assignment by TCRdb is unverifiable without DNA. CDR3 size: 14 residues. From germline, CDR1 is MNHEY and CDR2 SVGEGT. The chain's CDR3 is CASSYGHYGSTIYF.

The chain combines TRBV5-4 with TRBJ1-1; TCRdb names TRBD1, which stays unverified in the absence of DNA. Germline CDR1 reads SGHNT; CDR2 reads YYREEE (reference sequence). The CDR3 contains 14 residues. This CDR3 reads CASSSNQGGTEAFF.

V is TRBV13 and J is TRBJ2-3; TCRdb's D call of TRBD1 is untestable without DNA. CDR3 length equals 14 residues. CDR1 PRHDT and CDR2 FYEKMQ come from the germline V gene (reference sequence). This CDR3 reads CASSPSPGVDTQYF.

V usage is TRBV7-9 and J usage is TRBJ2-1; TCRdb gives TRBD2 as the D gene, but with no DNA this cannot be confirmed. Germline CDR1 is SEHNR and CDR2 is FQNEAQ (reference sequence). This CDR3 comprises 13 residues. CDR3 region: CASSLPGWAEQFF.

The CDR3 sequence is CASSQVASGIYEQYF. This chain connects TRBV4-3 to TRBJ2-7; there is no DNA to check the TCRdb D call of TRBD2. This CDR3 spans 15 amino acids. Looked up from germline, CDR1 is LGHNA and CDR2 is YSLEER.